This T cell receptor (beta chain) was found in a study of cytomegalovirus exposure and HLA in healthy donors. Trimming at V came to 5 bases and at J to 1 base, leaving 15 bases not matched to a gene. The CDR3 is 18 residues long. The V gene's germline CDR1 is SGHAT and CDR2 FQNNGV. The PCR employed 60 Vbeta primers together with 13 Jbeta primers. The assay was immunoSEQ multiplex PCR, and TCRdb's table has in-frame clones only and misses some. This table holds around 130,000 clones, 65% to 75% found once. The sequence was obtained from a middle-aged man in good health and CMV-seropositive. Specimen: PBMCs. The V gene is TRBV11-2, the J gene TRBJ1-2, with TRBD1 matching over 8 bases. CDR3 DNA: TGTGCCAGCAGCCCCGGGTCGGACAGGGAATTTAGTAACTATGGCTACACCTTC. It codes for CASSPGSDREFSNYGYTF.